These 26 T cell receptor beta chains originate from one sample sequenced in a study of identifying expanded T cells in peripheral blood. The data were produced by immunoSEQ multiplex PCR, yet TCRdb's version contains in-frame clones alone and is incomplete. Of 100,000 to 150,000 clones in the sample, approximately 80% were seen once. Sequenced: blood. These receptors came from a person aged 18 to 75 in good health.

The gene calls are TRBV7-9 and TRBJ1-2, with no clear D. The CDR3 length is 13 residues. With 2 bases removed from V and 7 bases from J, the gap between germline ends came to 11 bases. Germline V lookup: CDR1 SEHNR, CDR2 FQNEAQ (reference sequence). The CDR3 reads CASSLRRDAGYTF. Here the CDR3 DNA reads TGTGCCAGCAGCTTACGAAGGGATGCTGGCTACACCTTC. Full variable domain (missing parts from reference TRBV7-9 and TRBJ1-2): DTGVSQNPRHKITKRGQNVTFRCDPISEHNRLYWYRQTLGQGPEFLTYFQNEAQLEKSRLLSDRFSAERPKGSFSTLEIQRTEQGDSAMYLCASSLRRDAGYTFGSGTRLTVV.

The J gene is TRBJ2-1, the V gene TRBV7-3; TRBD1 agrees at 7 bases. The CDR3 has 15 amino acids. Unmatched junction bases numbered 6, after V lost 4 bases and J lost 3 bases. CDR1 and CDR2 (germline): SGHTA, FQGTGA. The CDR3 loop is CASSSTGASYNEQFF. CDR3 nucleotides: TGTGCCAGCAGCTCCACAGGGGCCAGCTACAATGAGCAGTTCTTC.

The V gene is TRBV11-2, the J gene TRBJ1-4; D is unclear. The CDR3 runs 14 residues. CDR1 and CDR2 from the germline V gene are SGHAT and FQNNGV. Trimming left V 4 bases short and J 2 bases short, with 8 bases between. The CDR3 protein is CASSSGLTNEKLFF. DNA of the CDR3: TGTGCCAGCAGCTCCGGACTGACTAATGAAAAACTGTTTTTT.

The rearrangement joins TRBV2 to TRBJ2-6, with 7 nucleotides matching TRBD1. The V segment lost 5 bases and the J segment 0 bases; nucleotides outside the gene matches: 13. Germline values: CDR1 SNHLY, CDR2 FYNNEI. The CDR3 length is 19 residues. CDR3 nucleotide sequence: TGTGCCAGCAGTCCTTCTCCCGGACAGGCCCACTCTGGGGCCAACGTCCTGACTTTC. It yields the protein CASSPSPGQAHSGANVLTF.

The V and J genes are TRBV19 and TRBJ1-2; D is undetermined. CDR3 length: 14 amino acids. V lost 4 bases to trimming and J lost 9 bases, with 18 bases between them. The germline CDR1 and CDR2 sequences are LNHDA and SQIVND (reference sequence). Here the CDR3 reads CASSTRGSVLSYTF. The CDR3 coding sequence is TGTGCCAGTAGTACCCGTGGCAGCGTCTTAAGCTACACCTTC.

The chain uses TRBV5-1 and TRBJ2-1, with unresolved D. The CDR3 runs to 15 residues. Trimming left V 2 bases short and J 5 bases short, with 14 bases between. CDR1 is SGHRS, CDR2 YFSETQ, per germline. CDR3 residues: CASSFRKTENNEQFF. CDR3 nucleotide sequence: TGCGCCAGCAGCTTCAGAAAAACAGAGAACAATGAGCAGTTCTTC.

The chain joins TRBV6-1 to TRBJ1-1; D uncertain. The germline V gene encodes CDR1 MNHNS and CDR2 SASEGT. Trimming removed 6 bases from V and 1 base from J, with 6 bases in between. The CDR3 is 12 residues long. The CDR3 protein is CASSGQNTEAFF. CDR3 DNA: TGTGCCAGCAGCGGCCAGAACACTGAAGCTTTCTTT.

CDR3 residues: CASSTGEAHQPQHF. CDR3 in DNA: TGTGCCAGCAGTACAGGTGAGGCTCATCAGCCCCAGCATTTT. The rearrangement uses TRBV6-1 and TRBJ1-5; maybe TRBD1 (5 bases). V was clipped by 5 bases and J by 5 bases, with 13 bases between them. In germline, CDR1 is MNHNS, CDR2 SASEGT. The CDR3 is 14 residues long.

CDR3 coding DNA: TGTGCCAGCAGCGTGGCGAGGGGTTTTGAGAACACTGAAGCTTTCTTT. This gives the protein CASSVARGFENTEAFF. The genes are TRBV7-9 and TRBJ1-1, with D possibly matching TRBD1 (5 bases). This CDR3 has 16 amino acids. Per the germline V gene, CDR1 is SEHNR and CDR2 is FQNEAQ (reference sequence). With 5 bases removed from V and 1 base from J, the gap between germline ends came to 17 bases.

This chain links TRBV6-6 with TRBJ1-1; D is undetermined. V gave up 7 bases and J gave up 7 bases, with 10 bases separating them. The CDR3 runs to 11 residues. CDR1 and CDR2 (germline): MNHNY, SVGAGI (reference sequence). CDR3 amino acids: CASTYGLEAFF. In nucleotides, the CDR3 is TGTGCCAGCACTTATGGACTTGAAGCTTTCTTT.

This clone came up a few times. The CDR3 DNA reads as TGTGCCTGGAGGAAGCCCGGGACAGGGGACGAGCAGTACTTC. Translation: CAWRKPGTGDEQYF. The J gene is TRBJ2-7, the V gene TRBV30, with 10 bases identical to TRBD1. The CDR3 extends over 14 amino acids. Trimming removed 3 bases from V and 5 bases from J; junction bases left unmatched: 7. Germline V CDR1 and CDR2: GTSNPN, SVGIG (reference sequence). Complete variable domain (other parts from reference TRBV30 and TRBJ2-7): SQTIHQWPATLVQPVGSPLSLECTVEGTSNPNLYWYRQAAGRGLQLLFYSVGIGQISSEVPQNLSASRPQDRQFILSSKKLLLSDSGFYLCAWRKPGTGDEQYFGPGTRLTVT.

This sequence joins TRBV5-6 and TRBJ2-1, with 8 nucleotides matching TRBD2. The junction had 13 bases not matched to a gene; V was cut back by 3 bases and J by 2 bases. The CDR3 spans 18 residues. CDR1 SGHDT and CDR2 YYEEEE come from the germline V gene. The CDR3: CASSSDRGLVEPYNEQFF. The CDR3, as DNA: TGTGCCAGCAGCTCGGACCGGGGACTAGTCGAACCCTACAATGAGCAGTTCTTC.

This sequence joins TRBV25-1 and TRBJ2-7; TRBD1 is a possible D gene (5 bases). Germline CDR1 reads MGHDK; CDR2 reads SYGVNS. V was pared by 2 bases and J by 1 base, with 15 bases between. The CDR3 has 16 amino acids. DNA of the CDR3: TGTGCCAGCAGTGAACAAAGGACACTTTCTTCCTACGAGCAGTACTTC. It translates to CASSEQRTLSSYEQYF.

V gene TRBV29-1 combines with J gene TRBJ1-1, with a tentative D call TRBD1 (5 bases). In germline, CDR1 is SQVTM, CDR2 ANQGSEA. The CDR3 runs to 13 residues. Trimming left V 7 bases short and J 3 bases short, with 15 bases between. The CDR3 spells CSAEDSGHTEAFF. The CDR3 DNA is TGCAGCGCCGAAGACAGCGGCCACACTGAAGCTTTCTTT.

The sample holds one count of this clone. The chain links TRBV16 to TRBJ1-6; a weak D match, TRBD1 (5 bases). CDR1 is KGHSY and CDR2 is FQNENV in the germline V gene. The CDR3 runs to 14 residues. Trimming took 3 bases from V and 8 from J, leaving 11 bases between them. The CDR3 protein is CASSQTALDSPLHF. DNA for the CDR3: TGTGCCAGCAGCCAGACAGCCCTCGATTCACCCCTCCACTTT.

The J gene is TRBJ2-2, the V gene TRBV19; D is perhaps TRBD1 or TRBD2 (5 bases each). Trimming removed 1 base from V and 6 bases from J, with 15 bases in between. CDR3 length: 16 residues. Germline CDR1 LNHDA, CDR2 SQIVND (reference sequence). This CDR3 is CASSIVRGVNPGELFF. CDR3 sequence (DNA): TGTGCCAGTAGTATAGTCCGGGGCGTCAACCCCGGGGAGCTGTTTTTT.

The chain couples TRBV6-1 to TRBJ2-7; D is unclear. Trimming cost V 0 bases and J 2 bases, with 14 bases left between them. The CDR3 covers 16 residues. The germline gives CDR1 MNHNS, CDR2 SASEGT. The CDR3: CASSEATWQMTYEQYF. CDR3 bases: TGTGCCAGCAGTGAAGCAACATGGCAGATGACCTACGAGCAGTACTTC.

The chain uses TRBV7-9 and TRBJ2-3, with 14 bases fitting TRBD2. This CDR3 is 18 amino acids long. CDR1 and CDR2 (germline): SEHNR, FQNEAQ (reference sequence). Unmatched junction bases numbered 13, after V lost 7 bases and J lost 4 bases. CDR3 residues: CASIRLGTSGGGADTQYF. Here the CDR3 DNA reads TGTGCCAGCATTCGCCTCGGGACTAGCGGGGGAGGTGCAGATACGCAGTATTTT.

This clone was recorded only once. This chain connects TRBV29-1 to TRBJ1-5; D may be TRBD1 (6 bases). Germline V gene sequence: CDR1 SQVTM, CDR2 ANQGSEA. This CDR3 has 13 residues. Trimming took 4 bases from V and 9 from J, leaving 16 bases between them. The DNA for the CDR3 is TGCAGCGTTGGCCCTACAGGGCCTGGGCCCCAGCATTTT. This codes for CSVGPTGPGPQHF.

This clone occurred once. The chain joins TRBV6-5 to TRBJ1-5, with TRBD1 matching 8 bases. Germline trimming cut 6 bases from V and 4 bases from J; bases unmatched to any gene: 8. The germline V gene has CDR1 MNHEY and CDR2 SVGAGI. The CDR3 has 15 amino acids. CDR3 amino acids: CASRSTGGRNQPQHF. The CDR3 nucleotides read TGTGCCAGCAGGTCCACAGGGGGTCGGAATCAGCCCCAGCATTTT.

CDR3 DNA sequence: TGTGCCTGGGCGGGGGTCGGACCAGATACGCAGTATTTT. As protein: CAWAGVGPDTQYF. The V call is TRBV30, the J call TRBJ2-3, with 7 positions matching TRBD2. After removal of 5 bases from V and 4 bases from J, the junction contained 6 bases not matched to a gene. The germline V gene encodes CDR1 GTSNPN and CDR2 SVGIG (reference sequence). This CDR3 comprises 13 residues.

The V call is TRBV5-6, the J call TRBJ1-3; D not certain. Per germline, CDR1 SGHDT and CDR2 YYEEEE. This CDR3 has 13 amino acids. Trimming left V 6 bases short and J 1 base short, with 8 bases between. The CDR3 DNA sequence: TGTGCCAGCACTAGAAAATCTGGAAACACCATATATTTT. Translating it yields CASTRKSGNTIYF. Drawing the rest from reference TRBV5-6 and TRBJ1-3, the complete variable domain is DAGVTQSPTHLIKTRGQQVTLRCSPKSGHDTVSWYQQALGQGPQFIFQYYEEEERQRGNFPDRFSGHQFPNYSSELNVNALLLGDSALYLCASTRKSGNTIYFGEGSWLTVV.

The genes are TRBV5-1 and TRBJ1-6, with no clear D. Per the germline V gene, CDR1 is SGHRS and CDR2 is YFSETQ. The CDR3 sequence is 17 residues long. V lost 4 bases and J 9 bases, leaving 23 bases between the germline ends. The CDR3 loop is CASSAPLVGSGSSPLHF. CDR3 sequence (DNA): TGCGCCAGCAGCGCACCCCTAGTTGGTTCTGGGAGTTCACCCCTCCACTTT.

Here the CDR3 DNA reads TGTGCCAGCCGGGACCGACAGGGGGCGATCACTGAAGCTTTCTTT. Its protein product is CASRDRQGAITEAFF. The chain is built from TRBV18 and TRBJ1-1; 10 bases match TRBD1. Germline CDR1 reads KGHSH; CDR2 reads LQKENI. The CDR3 loop spans 15 amino acids. J lost 4 bases, V lost 8 bases, and 10 bases had no gene match.

CDR3: CASSFQQGAAYGYTF. CDR3 DNA: TGTGCCAGCAGCTTCCAACAGGGGGCTGCCTATGGCTACACCTTC. The chain uses TRBV11-2 and TRBJ1-2, with 9 bases lining up with TRBD1. Germline values: CDR1 SGHAT, CDR2 FQNNGV. This CDR3 is 15 amino acids long. The trim removed 3 bases at V and 4 bases at J, leaving 6 bases unmatched.

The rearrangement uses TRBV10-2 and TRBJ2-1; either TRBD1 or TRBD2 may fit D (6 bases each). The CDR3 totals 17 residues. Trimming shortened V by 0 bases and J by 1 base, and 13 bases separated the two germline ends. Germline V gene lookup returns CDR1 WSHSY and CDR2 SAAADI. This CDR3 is CASSESGGRRSYNEQFF. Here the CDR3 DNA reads TGCGCCAGCAGTGAGTCAGGGGGGCGCCGGTCCTACAATGAGCAGTTCTTC.